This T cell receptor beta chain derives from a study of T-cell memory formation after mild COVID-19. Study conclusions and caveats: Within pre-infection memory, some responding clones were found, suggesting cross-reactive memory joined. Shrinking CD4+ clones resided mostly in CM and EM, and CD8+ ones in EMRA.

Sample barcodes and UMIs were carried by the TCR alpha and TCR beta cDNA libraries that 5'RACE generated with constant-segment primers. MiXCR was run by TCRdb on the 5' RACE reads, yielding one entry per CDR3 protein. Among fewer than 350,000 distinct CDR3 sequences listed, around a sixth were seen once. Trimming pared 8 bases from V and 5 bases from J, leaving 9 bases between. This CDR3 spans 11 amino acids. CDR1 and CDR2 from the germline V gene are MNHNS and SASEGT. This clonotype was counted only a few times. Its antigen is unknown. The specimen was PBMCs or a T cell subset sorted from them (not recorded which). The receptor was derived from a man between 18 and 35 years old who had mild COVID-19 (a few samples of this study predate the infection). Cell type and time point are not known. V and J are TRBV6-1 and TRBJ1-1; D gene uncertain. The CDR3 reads CASLSWTEAFF. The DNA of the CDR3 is TGTGCCAGCTTAAGTTGGACTGAAGCTTTCTTT.